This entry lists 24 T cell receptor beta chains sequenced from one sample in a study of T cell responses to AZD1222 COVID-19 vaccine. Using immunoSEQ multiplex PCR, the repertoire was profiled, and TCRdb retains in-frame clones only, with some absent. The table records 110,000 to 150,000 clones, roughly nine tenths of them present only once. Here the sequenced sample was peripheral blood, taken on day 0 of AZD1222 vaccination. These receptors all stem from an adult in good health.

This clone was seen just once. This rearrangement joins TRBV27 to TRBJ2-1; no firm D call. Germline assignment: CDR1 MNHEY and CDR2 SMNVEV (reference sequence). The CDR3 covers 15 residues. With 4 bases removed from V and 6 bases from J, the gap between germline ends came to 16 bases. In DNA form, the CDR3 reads TGTGCCAGCAGTTCCCCCCCGAACAGATTCAATGAGCAGTTCTTC. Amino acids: CASSSPPNRFNEQFF.

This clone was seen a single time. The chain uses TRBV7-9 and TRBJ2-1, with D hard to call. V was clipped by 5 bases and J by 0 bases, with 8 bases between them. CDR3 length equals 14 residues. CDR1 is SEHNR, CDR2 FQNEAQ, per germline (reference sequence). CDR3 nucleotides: TGTGCCAGCAGCCCGATTAGCTCCTACAATGAGCAGTTCTTC. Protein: CASSPISSYNEQFF.

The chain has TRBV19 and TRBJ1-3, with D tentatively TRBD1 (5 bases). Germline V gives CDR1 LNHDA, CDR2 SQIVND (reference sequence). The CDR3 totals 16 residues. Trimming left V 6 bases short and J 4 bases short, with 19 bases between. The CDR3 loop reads CASSLQAGLTGNTIYF. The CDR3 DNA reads TGTGCCAGTAGCCTCCAGGCGGGGCTGACGGGAAACACCATATATTTT.

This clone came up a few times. CDR3 region: CAISEPRGAGSTEAFF. DNA of the CDR3: TGTGCCATCAGTGAGCCGCGAGGCGCAGGAAGCACTGAAGCTTTCTTT. The chain has TRBV10-3 and TRBJ1-1; D is undetermined. In germline, CDR1 is ENHRY, CDR2 SYGVKD. V was clipped by 2 bases and J by 4 bases, with 17 bases between them. The CDR3 runs to 16 residues.

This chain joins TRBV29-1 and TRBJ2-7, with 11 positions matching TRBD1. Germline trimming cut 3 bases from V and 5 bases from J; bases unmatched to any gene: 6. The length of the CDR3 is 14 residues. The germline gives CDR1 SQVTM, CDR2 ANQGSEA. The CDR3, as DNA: TGCAGCGTTGACCTGGGGACAGGGGGGGACGAGCAGTACTTC. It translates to CSVDLGTGGDEQYF.

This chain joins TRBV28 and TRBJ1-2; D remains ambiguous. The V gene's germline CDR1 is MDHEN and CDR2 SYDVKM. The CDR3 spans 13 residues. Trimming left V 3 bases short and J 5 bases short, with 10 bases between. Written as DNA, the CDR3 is TGTGCCAGCAGTTTCGTCCCTCTTTATGGCTACACCTTC. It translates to CASSFVPLYGYTF.

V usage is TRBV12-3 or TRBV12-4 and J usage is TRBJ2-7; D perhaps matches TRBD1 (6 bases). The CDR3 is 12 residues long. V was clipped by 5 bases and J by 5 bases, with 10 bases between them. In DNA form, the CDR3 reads TGTGCCAGCAGTAGGACAGTTAACGAGCAGTACTTC. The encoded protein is CASSRTVNEQYF.

Written as DNA, the CDR3 is TGCGCCAGCAGCCCGCGGGACGGCTCCTACAATGAGCAGTTCTTC. It is translated as CASSPRDGSYNEQFF. J is TRBJ2-1 and V is TRBV5-1, with a possible D match to TRBD2 (6 bases). The germline CDR1 and CDR2 sequences are SGHRS and YFSETQ. CDR3 length equals 15 residues. Trimming shortened V by 4 bases and J by 0 bases, and 11 bases separated the two germline ends. Filled out from reference TRBV5-1 and TRBJ2-1, the complete variable domain reads KAGVTQTPRYLIKTRGQQVTLSCSPISGHRSVSWYQQTPGQGLQFLFEYFSETQRNKGNFPGRFSGRQFSNSRSEMNVSTLELGDSALYLCASSPRDGSYNEQFFGPGTRLTVL.

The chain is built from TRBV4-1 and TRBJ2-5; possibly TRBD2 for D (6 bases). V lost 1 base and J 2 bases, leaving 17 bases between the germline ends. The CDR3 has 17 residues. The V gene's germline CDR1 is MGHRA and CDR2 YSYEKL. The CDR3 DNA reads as TGCGCCAGCAGCCAAGTGTGGTTAGCGGAGATTCAAGAGACCCAGTACTTC. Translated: CASSQVWLAEIQETQYF.

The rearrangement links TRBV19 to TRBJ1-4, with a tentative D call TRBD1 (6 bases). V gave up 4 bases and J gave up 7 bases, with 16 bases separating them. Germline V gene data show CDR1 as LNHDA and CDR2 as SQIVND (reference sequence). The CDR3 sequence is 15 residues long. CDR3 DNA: TGTGCCAGTAGTAAATACAGGGCTCCACGTGAAAAACTGTTTTTT. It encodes CASSKYRAPREKLFF.

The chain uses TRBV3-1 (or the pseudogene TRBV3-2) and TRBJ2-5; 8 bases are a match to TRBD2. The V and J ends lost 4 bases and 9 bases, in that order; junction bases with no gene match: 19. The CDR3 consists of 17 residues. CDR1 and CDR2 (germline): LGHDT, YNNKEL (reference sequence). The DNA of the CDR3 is TGTGCCAGCAGCCCGAGTAGCGGGGCGCTTTTTAGGGTTGCCCAGTACTTC. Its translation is CASSPSSGALFRVAQYF.

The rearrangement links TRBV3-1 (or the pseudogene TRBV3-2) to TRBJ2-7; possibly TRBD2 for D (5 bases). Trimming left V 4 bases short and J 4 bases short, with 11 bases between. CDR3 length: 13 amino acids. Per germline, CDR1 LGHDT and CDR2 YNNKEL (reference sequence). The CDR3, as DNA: TGTGCCAGCAGCCCATCCACTAGATACGAGCAGTACTTC. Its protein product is CASSPSTRYEQYF.

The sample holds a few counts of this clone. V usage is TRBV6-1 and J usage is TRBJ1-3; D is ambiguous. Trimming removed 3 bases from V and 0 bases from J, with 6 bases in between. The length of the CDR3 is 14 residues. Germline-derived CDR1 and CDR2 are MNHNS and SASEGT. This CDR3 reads CASSDGSSGNTIYF. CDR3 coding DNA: TGTGCCAGCAGTGACGGGAGCTCTGGAAACACCATATATTTT.

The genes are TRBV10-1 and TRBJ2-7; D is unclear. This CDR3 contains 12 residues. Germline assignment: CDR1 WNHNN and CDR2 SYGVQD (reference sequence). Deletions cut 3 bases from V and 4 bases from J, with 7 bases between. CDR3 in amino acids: CASSETSYEQYF. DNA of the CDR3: TGCGCCAGCAGTGAAACAAGTTACGAGCAGTACTTC.

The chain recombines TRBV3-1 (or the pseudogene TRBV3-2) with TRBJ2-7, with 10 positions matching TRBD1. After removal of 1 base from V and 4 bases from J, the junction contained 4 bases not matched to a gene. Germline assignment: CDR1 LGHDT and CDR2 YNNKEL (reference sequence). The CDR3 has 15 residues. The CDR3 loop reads CASSQATGGRYEQYF. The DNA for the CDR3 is TGTGCCAGCAGCCAAGCGACAGGGGGCCGGTACGAGCAGTACTTC.

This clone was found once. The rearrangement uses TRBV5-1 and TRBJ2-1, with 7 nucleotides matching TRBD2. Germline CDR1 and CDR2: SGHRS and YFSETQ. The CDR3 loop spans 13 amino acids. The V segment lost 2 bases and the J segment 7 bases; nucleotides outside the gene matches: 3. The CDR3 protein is CASSLGEGNEQFF. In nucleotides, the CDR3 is TGCGCCAGCAGCTTAGGGGAGGGGAATGAGCAGTTCTTC.

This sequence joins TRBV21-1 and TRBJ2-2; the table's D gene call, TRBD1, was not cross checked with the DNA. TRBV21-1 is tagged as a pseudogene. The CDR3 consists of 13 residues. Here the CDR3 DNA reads TGTGCCGGGGGAGACAGGGCAGCCGGGGAGCTGTTTTTT. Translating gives CAGGDRAAGELFF.

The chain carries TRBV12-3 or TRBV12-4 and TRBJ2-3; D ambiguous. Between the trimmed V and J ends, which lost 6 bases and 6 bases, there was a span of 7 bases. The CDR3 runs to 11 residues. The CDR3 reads CASSLGDTQYF. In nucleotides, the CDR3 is TGTGCCAGCAGCCTAGGGGATACGCAGTATTTT.

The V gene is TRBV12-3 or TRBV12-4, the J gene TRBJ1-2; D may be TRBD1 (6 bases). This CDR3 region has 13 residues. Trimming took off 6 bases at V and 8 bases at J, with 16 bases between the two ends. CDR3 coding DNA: TGTGCCAGCAGCCGTACAGGGAATTTGGGCTACACCTTC. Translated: CASSRTGNLGYTF.

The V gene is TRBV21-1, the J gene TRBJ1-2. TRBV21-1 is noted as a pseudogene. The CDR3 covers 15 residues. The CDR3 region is CASSNFWRMNYGYTF. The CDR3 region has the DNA TGTGCCAGCAGCAACTTTTGGCGGATGAACTATGGCTACACCTTC.

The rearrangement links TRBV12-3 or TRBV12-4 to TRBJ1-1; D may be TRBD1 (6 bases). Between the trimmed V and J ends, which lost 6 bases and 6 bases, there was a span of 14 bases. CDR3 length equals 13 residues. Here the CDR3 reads CASSLQGIPEAFF. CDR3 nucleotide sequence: TGTGCCAGCAGCTTACAGGGAATCCCTGAAGCTTTCTTT.

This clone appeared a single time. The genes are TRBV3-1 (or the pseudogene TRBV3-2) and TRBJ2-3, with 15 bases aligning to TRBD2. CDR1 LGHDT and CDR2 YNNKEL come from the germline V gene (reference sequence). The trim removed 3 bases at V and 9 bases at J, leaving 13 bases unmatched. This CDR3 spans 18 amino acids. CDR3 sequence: CASSQFPGTSGRLGTQYF. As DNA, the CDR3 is TGTGCCAGCAGCCAGTTCCCCGGGACTAGCGGGAGGTTAGGGACGCAGTATTTT.

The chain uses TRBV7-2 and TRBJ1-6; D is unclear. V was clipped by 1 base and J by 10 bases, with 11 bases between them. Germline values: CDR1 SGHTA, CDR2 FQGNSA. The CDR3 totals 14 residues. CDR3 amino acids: CASSLDYRGSPLHF. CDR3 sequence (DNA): TGTGCCAGCAGCTTAGATTACAGAGGCTCACCCCTCCACTTT.

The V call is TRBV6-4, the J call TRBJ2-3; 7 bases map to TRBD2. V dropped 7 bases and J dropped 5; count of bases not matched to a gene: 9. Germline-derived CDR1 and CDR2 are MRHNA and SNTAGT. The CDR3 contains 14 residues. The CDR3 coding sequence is TGTGCCAGCACCCCGGGGGGTTTTGAAGATACGCAGTATTTT. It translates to CASTPGGFEDTQYF.